This T cell receptor beta chain originates from a study of T-cell reconstitution after alpha-beta-depleted transplantation in children. Findings and caveats of the study: By about two months after transplant, alpha-beta T cells reportedly arose from several hundred graft clones that had expanded.

The CDR3 is made up of 15 amino acids. V dropped 1 base and J dropped 3 bases, with 11 bases sitting between them. Germline CDR1 reads LGHNA; CDR2 reads YSLEER. This clonotype was detected many times. Its antigen is not identified. A TCRbeta library incorporating unique molecular identifiers was prepared. TCRdb passed the PCR reads through MiXCR, listing each CDR3 protein once. The sample records 100,000 to 120,000 distinct CDR3 sequences, roughly 6.1% being singletons. The TCR was taken from a male patient between 2 and 10 years old who had a stem cell transplant for acute lymphoblastic leukemia, so the T cells may come from the graft donor. The chain recombines TRBV4-3 with TRBJ2-3; tentatively, D is TRBD2 (5 bases). The sample consisted of PBMCs, mostly from graft donor cells, taken 360 days after TCRalphabeta/CD19-depleted stem cell transplant. The CDR3, as DNA: TGCGCCAGCAGCCAAGGGTTCCGAGGGACAGATACGCAGTATTTT. This gives the protein CASSQGFRGTDTQYF.